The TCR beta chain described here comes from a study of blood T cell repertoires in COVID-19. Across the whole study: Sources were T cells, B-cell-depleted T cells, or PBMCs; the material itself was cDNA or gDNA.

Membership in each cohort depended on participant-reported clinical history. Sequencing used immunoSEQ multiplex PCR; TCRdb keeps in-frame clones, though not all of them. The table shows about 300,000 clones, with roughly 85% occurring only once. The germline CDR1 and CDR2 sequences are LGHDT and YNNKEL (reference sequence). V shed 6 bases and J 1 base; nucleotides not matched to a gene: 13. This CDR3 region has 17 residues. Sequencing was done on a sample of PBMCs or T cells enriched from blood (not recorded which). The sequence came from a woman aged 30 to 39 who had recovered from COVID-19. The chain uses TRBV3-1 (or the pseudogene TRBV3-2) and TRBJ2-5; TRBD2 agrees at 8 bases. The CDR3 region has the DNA TGTGCCAGCAGTCCTGGGATTTTAGCGGGAACCCAAGAGACCCAGTACTTC. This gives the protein CASSPGILAGTQETQYF.